This TCR beta chain comes out of a study of cytomegalovirus exposure and HLA in healthy donors. Overall study results and limits: In a later analysis, TCR beta V- and J-gene trimming showed a link to a missense DCLRE1C variant. Immune exposure information comprised only CMV serostatus. Association of roughly 18,000 TCR beta sequences with HLA alleles was found at 0.05 false discovery rate in a later analysis. With further analysis later on, most CMV-associated TCR beta chains appeared HLA-restricted.

Germline values: CDR1 LNHDA, CDR2 SQIVND (reference sequence). This CDR3 is built from 16 residues. The V and J ends lost 5 bases and 6 bases, in that order; junction bases with no gene match: 6. On this clone itself: Its specificity is unknown.

PCR used 60 Vbeta primers and 13 Jbeta primers. TCRdb's copy holds only in-frame clones and misses some; the assay was immunoSEQ multiplex PCR. The sample yields about 170,000 clones, under 85% seen once. The sequence was obtained from a female donor in good health and CMV-seronegative. The sample was PBMCs. The chain carries TRBV19 and TRBJ1-6; TRBD1 matches 11 bases. The CDR3 reads CASSVGGTGGNSPLHF. For the CDR3, the DNA is TGTGCCAGTAGTGTAGGTGGGACAGGGGGTAATTCACCCCTCCACTTT.